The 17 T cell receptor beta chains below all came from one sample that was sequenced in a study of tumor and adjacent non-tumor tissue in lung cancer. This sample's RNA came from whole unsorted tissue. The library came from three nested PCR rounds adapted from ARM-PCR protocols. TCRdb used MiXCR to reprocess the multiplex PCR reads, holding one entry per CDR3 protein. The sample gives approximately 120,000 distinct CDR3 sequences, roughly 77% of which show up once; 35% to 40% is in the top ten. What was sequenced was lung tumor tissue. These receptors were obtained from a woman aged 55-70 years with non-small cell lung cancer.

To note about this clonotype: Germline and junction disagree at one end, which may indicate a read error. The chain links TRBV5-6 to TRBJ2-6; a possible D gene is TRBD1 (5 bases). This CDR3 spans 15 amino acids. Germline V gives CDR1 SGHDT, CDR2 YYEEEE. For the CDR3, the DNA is TGTACCAGCAGCCCCCGGCAACCTGGGGCCAACGTCATGACTTTC. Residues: CTSSPRQPGANVMTF.

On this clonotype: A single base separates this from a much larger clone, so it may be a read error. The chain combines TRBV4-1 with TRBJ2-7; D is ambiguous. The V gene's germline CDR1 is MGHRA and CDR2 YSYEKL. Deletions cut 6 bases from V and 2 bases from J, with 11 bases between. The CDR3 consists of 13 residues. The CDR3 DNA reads TGCGCCAGCAGATTGGGGTTCCCCTACGAGCAGTACTTC. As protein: CASRLGFPYEQYF.

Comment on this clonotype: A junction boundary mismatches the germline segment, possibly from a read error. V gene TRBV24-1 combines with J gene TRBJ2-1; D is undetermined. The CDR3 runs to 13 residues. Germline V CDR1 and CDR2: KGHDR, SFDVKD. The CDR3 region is CATSGYKYNELFF. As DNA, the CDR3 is TGTGCCACCAGTGGATATAAGTACAATGAGCTGTTCTTC.

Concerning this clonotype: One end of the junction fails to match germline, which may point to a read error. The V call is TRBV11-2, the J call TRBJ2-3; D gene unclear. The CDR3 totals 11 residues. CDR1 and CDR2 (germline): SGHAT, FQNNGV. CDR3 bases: TGTGCCGGTAGTTCTACCCCTACGGAGTATTTT. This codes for CAGSSTPTEYF. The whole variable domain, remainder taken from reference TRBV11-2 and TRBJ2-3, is EAGVAQSPRYKIIEKRQSVAFWCNPISGHATLYWYQQILGQGPKLLIQFQNNGVVDDSQLPKDRFSAERLKGVDSTLKIQPAKLEDSAVYLCAGSSTPTEYFGPGTRLTVL.

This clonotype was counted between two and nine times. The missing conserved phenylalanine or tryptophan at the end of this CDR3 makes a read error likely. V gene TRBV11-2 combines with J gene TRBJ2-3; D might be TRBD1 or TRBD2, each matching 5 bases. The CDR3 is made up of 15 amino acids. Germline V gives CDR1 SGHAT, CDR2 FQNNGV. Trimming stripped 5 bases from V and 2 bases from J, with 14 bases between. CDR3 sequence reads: CASSASGTATDTQYS. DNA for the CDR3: TGTGCCAGCAGCGCCTCCGGGACGGCCACAGATACGCAGTATTCC.

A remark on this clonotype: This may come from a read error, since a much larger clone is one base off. In DNA form, the CDR3 reads TGCGCCAGCAGTGGGGAGCGGGAGCGGACCTGGGAGCTGTTTTTT. This codes for CASSGERERTWELFF. The V gene is TRBV10-1, the J gene TRBJ2-2; 8 bases line up with TRBD2. The CDR3 has 15 amino acids. Germline V lookup: CDR1 WNHNN, CDR2 SYGVQD (reference sequence). V was pared by 4 bases and J by 9 bases, with 10 bases of the junction left unmatched.

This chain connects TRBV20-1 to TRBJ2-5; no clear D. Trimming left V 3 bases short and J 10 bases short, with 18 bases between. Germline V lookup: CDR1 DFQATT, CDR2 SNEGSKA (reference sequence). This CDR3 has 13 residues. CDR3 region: CSARETVVGDQYF. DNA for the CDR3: TGCAGTGCTAGGGAAACAGTGGTTGGTGACCAGTACTTC.

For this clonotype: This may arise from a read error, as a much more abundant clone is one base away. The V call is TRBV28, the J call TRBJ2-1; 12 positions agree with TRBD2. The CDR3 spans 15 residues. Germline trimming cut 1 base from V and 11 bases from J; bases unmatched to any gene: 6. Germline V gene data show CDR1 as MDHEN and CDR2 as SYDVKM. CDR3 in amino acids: CASSLSLAGGGKQFF. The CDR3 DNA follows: TGTGCCAGCAGTTTATCCCTAGCGGGAGGGGGAAAGCAGTTCTTC.

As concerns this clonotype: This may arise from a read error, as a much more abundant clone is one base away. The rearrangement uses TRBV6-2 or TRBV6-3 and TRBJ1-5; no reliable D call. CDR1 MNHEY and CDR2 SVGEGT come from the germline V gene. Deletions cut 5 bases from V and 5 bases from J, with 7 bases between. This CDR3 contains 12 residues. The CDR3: CASSPNYQPQHF. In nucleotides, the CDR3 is TGTGCCAGCAGTCCTAACTATCAGCCCCAGCATTTT.

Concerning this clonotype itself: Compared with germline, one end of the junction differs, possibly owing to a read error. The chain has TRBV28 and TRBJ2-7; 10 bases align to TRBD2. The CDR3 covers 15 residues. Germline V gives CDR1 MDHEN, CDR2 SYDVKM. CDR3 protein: CAISQGLADTYEEYF. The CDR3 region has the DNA TGTGCCATCAGTCAAGGACTAGCGGACACCTACGAGGAGTACTTC.

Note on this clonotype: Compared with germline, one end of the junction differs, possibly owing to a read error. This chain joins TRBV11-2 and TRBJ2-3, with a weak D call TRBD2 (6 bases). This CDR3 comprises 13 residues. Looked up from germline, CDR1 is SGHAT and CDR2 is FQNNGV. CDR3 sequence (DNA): TGTGCCAGCAGCCTGGACTACACAGATATGCAGTATTTT. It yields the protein CASSLDYTDMQYF.

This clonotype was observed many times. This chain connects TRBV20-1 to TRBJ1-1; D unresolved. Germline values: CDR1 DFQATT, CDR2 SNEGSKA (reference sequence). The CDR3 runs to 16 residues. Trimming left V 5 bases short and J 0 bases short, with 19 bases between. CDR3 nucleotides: TGCAGTGCTCTCTTGGGGTCCGGACGGATGAACACTGAAGCTTTCTTT. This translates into CSALLGSGRMNTEAFF.

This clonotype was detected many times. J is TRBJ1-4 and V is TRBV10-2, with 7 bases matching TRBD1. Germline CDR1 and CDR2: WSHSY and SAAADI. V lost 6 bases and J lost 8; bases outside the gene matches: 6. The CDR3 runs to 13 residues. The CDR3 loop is CASRGGAGEKLFF. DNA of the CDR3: TGCGCCAGCAGAGGGGGCGCGGGGGAAAAACTGTTTTTT.

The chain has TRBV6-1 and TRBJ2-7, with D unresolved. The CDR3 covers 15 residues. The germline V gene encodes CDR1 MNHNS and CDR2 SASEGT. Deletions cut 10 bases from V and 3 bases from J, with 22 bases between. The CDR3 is CATSAVRARNYEQYF. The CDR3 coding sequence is TGTGCCACCAGCGCCGTCAGAGCGAGGAACTACGAGCAGTACTTC.

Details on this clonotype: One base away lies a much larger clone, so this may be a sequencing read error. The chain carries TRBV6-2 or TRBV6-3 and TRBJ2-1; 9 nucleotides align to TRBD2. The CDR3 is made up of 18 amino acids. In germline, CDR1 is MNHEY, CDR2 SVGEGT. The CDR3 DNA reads TGTGACAGCCTCACTAGAGGAGCGGGAGGCTACTCCTACAATGAGCAGTTCTTC. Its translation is CDSLTRGAGGYSYNEQFF.

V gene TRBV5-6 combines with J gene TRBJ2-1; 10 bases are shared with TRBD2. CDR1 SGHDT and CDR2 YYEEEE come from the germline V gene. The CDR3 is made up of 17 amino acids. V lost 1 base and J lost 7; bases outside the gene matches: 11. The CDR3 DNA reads TGTGCCAGCAGCTTGTTATACAGCGGGGGGGCATGGAATGAGCAGTTCTTC. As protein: CASSLLYSGGAWNEQFF.

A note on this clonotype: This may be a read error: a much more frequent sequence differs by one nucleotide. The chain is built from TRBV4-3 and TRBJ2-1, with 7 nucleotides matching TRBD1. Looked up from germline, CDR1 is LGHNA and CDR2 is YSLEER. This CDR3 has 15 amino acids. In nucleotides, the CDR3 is TGCGCCAGCAGGCAAGAGAGGGGGCCTTACAATGAGCAGTTCTTC. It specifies CASRQERGPYNEQFF.